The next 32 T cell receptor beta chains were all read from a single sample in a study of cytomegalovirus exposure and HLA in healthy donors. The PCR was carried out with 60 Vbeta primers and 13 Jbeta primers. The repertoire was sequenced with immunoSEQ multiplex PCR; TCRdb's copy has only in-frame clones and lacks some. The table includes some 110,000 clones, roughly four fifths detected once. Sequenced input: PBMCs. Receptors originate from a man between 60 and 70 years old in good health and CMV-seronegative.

The CDR3 nucleotides read TGTGCCAGCACAGGCGGCGGGGGCTCCTACAATGAGCAGTTCTTC. It translates to CASTGGGGSYNEQFF. The chain is built from TRBV2 and TRBJ2-1; TRBD2 matches 7 bases. V shed 7 bases and J 0 bases; nucleotides not matched to a gene: 6. The germline CDR1 and CDR2 sequences are SNHLY and FYNNEI. The CDR3 runs to 15 residues.

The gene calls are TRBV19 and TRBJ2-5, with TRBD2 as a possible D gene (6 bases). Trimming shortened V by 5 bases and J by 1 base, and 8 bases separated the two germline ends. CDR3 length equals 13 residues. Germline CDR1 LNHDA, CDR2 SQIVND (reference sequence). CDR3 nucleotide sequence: TGTGCCAGTAGTCCGGGACTCCAAGAGACCCAGTACTTC. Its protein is CASSPGLQETQYF.

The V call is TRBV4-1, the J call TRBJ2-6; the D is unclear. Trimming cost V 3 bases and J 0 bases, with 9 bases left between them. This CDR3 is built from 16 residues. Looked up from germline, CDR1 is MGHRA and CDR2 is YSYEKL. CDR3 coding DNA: TGCGCCAGCAGCCAGACCGGAGCCTCTGGGGCCAACGTCCTGACTTTC. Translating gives CASSQTGASGANVLTF.

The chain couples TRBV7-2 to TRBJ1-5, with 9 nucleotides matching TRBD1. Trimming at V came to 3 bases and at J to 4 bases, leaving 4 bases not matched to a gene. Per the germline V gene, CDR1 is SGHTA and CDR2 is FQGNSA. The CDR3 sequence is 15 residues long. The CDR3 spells CASSLDRGGNQPQHF. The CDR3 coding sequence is TGTGCCAGCAGCTTGGACAGGGGCGGTAATCAGCCCCAGCATTTT.

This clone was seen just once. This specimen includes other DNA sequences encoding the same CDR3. For the CDR3, the DNA is TGCGCCAGCAGCTTTTTGGACAGCTTGAAGCCCCAGCATTTT. Encoded protein: CASSFLDSLKPQHF. This rearrangement joins TRBV5-1 to TRBJ1-5; TRBD1 is a possible D gene (6 bases). The CDR3 sequence is 14 residues long. V was trimmed by 2 bases and J by 8 bases, leaving 14 bases between them. From germline, CDR1 is SGHRS and CDR2 YFSETQ.

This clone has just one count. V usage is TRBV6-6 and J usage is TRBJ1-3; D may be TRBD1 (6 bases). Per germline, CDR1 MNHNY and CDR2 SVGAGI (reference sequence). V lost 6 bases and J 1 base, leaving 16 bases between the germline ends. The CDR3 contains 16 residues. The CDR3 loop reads CASSDKGVRSGNTIYF. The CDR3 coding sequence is TGTGCCAGCAGCGACAAGGGGGTTAGGTCTGGAAACACCATATATTTT.

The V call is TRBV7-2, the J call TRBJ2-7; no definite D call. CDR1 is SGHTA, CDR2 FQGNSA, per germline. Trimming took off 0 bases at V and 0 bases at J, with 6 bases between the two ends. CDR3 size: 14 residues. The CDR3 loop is CASSLAAGSYEQYF. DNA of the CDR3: TGTGCCAGCAGCTTAGCGGCAGGCTCCTACGAGCAGTACTTC.

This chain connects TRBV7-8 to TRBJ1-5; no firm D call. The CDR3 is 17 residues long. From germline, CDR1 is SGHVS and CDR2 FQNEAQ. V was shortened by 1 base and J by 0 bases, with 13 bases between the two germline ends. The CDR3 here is CASSLEPPAGSNQPQHF. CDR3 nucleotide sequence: TGTGCCAGCAGCTTAGAACCCCCAGCAGGTAGCAATCAGCCCCAGCATTTT.

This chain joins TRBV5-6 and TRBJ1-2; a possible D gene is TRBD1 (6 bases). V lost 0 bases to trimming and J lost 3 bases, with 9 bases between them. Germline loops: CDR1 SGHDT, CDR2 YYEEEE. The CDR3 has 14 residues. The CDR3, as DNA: TGTGCCAGCAGCTTGGACAGGGTTGACTATGGCTACACCTTC. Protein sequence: CASSLDRVDYGYTF.

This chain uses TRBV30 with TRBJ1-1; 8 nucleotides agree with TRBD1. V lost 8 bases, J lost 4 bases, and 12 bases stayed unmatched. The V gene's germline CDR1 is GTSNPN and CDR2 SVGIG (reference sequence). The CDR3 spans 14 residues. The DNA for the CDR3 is TGTGCCGGAGCGACAGGGGCCAGGGTCACTGAAGCTTTCTTT. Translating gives CAGATGARVTEAFF.

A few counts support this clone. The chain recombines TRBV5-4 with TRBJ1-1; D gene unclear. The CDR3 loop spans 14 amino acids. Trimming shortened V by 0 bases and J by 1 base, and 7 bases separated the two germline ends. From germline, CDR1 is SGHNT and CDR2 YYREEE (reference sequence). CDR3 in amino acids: CASSLALSNTEAFF. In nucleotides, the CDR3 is TGTGCCAGCAGCTTGGCCCTGTCGAACACTGAAGCTTTCTTT.

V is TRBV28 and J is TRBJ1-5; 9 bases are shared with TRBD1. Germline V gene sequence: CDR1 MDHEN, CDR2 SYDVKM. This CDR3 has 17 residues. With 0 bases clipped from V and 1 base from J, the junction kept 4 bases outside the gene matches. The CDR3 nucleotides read TGTGCCAGCAGTTTATGGGGACAGGGAATAAGCAATCAGCCCCAGCATTTT. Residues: CASSLWGQGISNQPQHF.

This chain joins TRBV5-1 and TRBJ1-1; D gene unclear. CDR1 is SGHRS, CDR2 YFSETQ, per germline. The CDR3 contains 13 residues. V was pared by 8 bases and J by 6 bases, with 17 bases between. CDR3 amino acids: CARDFVESSEAFF. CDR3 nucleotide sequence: TGCGCCAGGGACTTTGTGGAATCTTCTGAAGCTTTCTTT.

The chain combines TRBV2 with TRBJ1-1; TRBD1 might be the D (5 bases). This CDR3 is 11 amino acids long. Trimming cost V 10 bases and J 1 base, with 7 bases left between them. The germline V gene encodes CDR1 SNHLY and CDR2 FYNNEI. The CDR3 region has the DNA TGTGCCACCACAGGGAACACTGAAGCTTTCTTT. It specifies CATTGNTEAFF.

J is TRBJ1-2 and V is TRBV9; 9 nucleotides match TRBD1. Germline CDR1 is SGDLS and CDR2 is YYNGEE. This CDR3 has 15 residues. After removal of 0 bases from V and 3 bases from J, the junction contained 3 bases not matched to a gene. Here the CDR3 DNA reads TGTGCCAGCAGCGTAGCTGGGACAGGGTACTATGGCTACACCTTC. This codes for CASSVAGTGYYGYTF.

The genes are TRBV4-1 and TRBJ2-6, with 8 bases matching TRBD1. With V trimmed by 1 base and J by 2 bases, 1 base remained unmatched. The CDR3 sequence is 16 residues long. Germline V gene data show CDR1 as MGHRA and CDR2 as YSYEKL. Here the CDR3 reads CASSQADRAGANVLTF. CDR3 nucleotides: TGCGCCAGCAGCCAAGCGGACAGGGCTGGGGCCAACGTCCTGACTTTC.

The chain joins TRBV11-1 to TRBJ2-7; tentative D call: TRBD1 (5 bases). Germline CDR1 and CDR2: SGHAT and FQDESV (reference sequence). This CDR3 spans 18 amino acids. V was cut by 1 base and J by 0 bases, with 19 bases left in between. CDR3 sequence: CASSLGAGLGLDSYEQYV. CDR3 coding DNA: TGTGCCAGCAGCTTAGGGGCAGGTCTGGGGCTCGACTCCTACGAGCAGTACGTC.

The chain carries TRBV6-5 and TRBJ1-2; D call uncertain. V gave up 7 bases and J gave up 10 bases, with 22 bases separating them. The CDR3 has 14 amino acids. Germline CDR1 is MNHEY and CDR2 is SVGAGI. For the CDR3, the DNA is TGTGCCAGCACCACGTCCGGAGTTTTGATGGACTACACCTTC. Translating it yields CASTTSGVLMDYTF.

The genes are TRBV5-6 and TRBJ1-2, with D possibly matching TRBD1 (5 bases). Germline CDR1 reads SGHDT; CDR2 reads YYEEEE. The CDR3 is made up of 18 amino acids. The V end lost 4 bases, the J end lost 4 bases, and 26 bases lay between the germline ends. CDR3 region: CASSIHRARQNQFYGYTF. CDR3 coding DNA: TGTGCCAGCAGCATACACCGGGCTCGACAGAATCAGTTCTATGGCTACACCTTC.

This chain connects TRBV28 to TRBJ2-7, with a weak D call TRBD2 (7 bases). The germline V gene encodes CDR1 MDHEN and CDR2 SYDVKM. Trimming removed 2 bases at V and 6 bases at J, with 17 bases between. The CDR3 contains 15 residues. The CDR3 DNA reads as TGTGCCAGCAGTTTAGGAGGCGGAGGGGGGGTCGAGCAGTACGTC. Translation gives CASSLGGGGGVEQYV.

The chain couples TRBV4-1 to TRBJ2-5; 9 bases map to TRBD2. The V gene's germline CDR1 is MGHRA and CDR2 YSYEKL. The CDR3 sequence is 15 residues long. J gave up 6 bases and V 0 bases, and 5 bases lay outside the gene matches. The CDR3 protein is CASSQESTSGQTQYF. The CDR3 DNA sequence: TGCGCCAGCAGCCAAGAATCGACTAGCGGACAGACCCAGTACTTC.

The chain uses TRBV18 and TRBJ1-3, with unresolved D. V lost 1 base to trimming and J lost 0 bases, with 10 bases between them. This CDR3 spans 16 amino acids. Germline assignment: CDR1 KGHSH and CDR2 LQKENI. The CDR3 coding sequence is TGTGCCAGCTCACCACAGCGGGATGTCTCTGGAAACACCATATATTTT. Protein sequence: CASSPQRDVSGNTIYF.

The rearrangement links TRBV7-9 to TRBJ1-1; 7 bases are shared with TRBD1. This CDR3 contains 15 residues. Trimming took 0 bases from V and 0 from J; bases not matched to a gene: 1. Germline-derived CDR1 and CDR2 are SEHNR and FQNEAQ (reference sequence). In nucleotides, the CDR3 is TGTGCCAGCAGCTTAGCGGGACAGATGAACACTGAAGCTTTCTTT. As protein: CASSLAGQMNTEAFF.

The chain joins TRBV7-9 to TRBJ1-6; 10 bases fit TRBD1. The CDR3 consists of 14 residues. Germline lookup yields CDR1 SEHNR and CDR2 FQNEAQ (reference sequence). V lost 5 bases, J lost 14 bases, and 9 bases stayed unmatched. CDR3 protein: CASSPDRGRDALHF. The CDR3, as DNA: TGTGCCAGCAGCCCCGACAGGGGGCGAGATGCCCTCCACTTT. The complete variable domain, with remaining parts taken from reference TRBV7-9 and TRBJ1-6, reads DTGVSQNPRHKITKRGQNVTFRCDPISEHNRLYWYRQTLGQGPEFLTYFQNEAQLEKSRLLSDRFSAERPKGSFSTLEIQRTEQGDSAMYLCASSPDRGRDALHFGNGTRLTVT.

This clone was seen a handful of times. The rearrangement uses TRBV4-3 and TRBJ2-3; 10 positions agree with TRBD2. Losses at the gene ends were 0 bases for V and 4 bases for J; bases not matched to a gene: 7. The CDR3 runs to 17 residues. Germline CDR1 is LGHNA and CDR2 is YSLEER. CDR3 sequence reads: CASSQDPSGGAADTQYF. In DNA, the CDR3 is TGCGCCAGCAGCCAAGATCCCAGCGGGGGGGCGGCAGATACGCAGTATTTT.

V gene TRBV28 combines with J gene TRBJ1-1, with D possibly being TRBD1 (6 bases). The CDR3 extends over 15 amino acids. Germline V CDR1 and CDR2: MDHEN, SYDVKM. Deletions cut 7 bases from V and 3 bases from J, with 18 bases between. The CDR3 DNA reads TGTGCCAGCACCCTTGCGTCGGGGGGCTACACTGAAGCTTTCTTT. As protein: CASTLASGGYTEAFF.

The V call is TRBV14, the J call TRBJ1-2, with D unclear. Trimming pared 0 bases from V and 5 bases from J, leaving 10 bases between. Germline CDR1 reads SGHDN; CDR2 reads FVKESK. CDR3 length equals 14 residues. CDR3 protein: CASSQESRGYGYTF. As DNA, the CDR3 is TGTGCCAGCAGCCAAGAGAGTAGAGGTTATGGCTACACCTTC.

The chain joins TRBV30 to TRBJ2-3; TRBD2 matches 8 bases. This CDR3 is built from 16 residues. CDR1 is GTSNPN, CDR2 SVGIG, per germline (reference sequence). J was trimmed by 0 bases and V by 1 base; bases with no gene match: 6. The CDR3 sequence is CAWSAIQRGSTDTQYF. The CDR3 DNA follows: TGTGCCTGGAGTGCCATACAGCGGGGGAGCACAGATACGCAGTATTTT.

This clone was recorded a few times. The CDR3 protein is CASRLASNYGYTF. The CDR3 DNA reads as TGTGCCAGCAGGTTAGCTTCTAACTATGGCTACACCTTC. The V gene is TRBV6-1, the J gene TRBJ1-2; no reliable D call. The length of the CDR3 is 13 residues. Germline CDR1 reads MNHNS; CDR2 reads SASEGT. V gave up 6 bases and J gave up 0 bases, with 8 bases separating them.

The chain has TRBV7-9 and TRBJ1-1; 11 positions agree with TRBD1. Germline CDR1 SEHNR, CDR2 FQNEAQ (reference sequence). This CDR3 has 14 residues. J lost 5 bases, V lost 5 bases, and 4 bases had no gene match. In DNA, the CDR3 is TGTGCCAGCAGCGGGACAGGGGGTGGGACTGAAGCTTTCTTT. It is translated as CASSGTGGGTEAFF.

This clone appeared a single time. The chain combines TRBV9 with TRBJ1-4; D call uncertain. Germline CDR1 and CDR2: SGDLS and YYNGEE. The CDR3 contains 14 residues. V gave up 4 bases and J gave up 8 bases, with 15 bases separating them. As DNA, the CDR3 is TGTGCCAGCAGCCGAGACACGCGAGCCGAAAAACTGTTTTTT. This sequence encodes CASSRDTRAEKLFF.

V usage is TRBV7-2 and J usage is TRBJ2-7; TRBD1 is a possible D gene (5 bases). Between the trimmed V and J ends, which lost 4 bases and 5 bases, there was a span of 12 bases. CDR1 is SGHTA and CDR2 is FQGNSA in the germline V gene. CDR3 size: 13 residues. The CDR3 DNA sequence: TGTGCCAGCAGCTCCTCATGGGGCAACGAGCAGTACTTC. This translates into CASSSSWGNEQYF.